This T cell receptor (beta chain) comes out of a study of T cells expressing NK-cell markers. Germline CDR1 and CDR2: SGHRS and YFSETQ. This CDR3 is built from 14 residues. 5'RACE template switching built TCR beta cDNA with unique molecular identifiers. TCRdb re-called the 5' RACE reads; every CDR3 protein appears as one record, without DNA. The sample table includes about 440,000 distinct CDR3 sequences. Sample: blood T cells: a sorted CD56 or NKG2C T cell subset, CD4+ or CD8+ T cells, or bulk PBMC T cells (not recorded which). The chain links TRBV5-1 to TRBJ2-3. This receptor was taken from a woman between 18 and 75 years old in good health. CDR3 in amino acids: CASSLVLGTDTQYF.